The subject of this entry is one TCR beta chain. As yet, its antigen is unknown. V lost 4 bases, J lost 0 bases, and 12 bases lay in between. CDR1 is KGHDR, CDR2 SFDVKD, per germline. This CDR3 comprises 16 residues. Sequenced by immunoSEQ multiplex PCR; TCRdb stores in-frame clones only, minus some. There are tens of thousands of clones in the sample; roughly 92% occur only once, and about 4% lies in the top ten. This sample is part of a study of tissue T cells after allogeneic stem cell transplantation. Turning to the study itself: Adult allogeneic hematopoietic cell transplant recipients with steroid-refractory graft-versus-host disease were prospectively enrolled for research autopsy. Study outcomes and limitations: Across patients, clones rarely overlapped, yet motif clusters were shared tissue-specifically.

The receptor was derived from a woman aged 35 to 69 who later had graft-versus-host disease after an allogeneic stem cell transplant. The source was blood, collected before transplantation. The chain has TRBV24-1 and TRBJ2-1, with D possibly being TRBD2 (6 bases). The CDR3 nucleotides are TGTGCCACCAGTGACGCCGGAGGGTCCTCCTACAATGAGCAGTTCTTC. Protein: CATSDAGGSSYNEQFF.